These 23 T cell receptor beta chains came from one sample sequenced in a study of blood T cell repertoires in COVID-19. The assay was immunoSEQ multiplex PCR, and TCRdb's table has in-frame clones only and misses some. The data contain roughly 95,000 clones, 84% of them singletons. Material for sequencing was peripheral blood. These receptors were obtained from a human donor in a cohort sampled during active COVID-19.

This chain joins TRBV7-8 and TRBJ1-2; 12 bases align to TRBD1. CDR1 is SGHVS and CDR2 is FQNEAQ in the germline V gene. There are 13 residues in the CDR3. V lost 2 bases to trimming and J lost 14 bases; unmatched junction nucleotides: 6. The CDR3 DNA follows: TGTGCCAGCAGCTTAACGGGACAGGGGGCTAGGACCTTC. It yields the protein CASSLTGQGARTF.

In this sample, this clone turned up once. V gene TRBV5-4 combines with J gene TRBJ1-1; 8 positions match TRBD1. V shed 4 bases and J 1 base; nucleotides not matched to a gene: 6. CDR3 length: 15 amino acids. Germline V gene lookup returns CDR1 SGHNT and CDR2 YYREEE (reference sequence). Written as DNA, the CDR3 is TGTGCCAGCAGCGGCCAAGGGACAGGGAACACTGAAGCTTTCTTT. Translation gives CASSGQGTGNTEAFF.

V is TRBV28 and J is TRBJ1-1, with D tentatively TRBD1 (5 bases). This CDR3 region has 13 residues. Germline CDR1 is MDHEN and CDR2 is SYDVKM. The ends were cut back, 10 bases at V and 5 bases at J, with 17 bases in the middle. The CDR3 is CATGVFGGTEAFF. CDR3 DNA sequence: TGTGCCACGGGGGTCTTCGGGGGAACTGAAGCTTTCTTT.

J is TRBJ2-1 and V is TRBV11-2; no clear D. V lost 1 base, J lost 5 bases, and 12 bases lay in between. The CDR3 has 15 residues. In germline, CDR1 is SGHAT, CDR2 FQNNGV. CDR3 loop: CASSLAEFLNNEQFF. CDR3 DNA sequence: TGTGCCAGCAGCTTAGCGGAGTTCCTTAACAATGAGCAGTTCTTC.

The chain combines TRBV5-1 with TRBJ1-1; 7 bases agree with TRBD1. J lost 1 base, V lost 0 bases, and 0 bases had no gene match. The CDR3 consists of 14 residues. The germline CDR1 and CDR2 sequences are SGHRS and YFSETQ. CDR3 DNA sequence: TGCGCCAGCAGCTTGGCAGGGGGGAACACTGAAGCTTTCTTT. Its translation is CASSLAGGNTEAFF.

The V call is TRBV28, the J call TRBJ1-4, with 9 positions matching TRBD1. After removal of 3 bases from V and 5 bases from J, the junction contained 4 bases not matched to a gene. In germline, CDR1 is MDHEN, CDR2 SYDVKM. This CDR3 spans 15 amino acids. This chain's CDR3 is CASSFPGTGNEKLFF. CDR3 in DNA: TGTGCCAGCAGTTTCCCGGGGACAGGGAATGAAAAACTGTTTTTT.

The chain uses TRBV4-1 and TRBJ2-1; D perhaps matches TRBD1 (6 bases). Between the trimmed V and J ends, which lost 2 bases and 0 bases, there was a span of 17 bases. Germline V lookup: CDR1 MGHRA, CDR2 YSYEKL. The CDR3 runs 18 residues. This chain's CDR3 is CASSQTLQGSSSYNEQFF. The CDR3 nucleotides are TGCGCCAGCAGCCAAACATTACAGGGCTCCAGCTCCTACAATGAGCAGTTCTTC.

This CDR3 is CASSQRDRGKNGYTF. The CDR3 region has the DNA TGCGCCAGCAGCCAAAGGGACAGGGGGAAGAATGGCTACACCTTC. The gene calls are TRBV4-3 and TRBJ1-2; TRBD1 aligns across 11 bases. The CDR3 runs to 15 residues. V was pared by 2 bases and J by 6 bases, with 5 bases of the junction left unmatched. Germline V gene lookup returns CDR1 LGHNA and CDR2 YSLEER.

This CDR3 is CASSLEAGANVLTF. DNA for the CDR3: TGTGCCAGCAGTTTGGAGGCTGGGGCCAACGTCCTGACTTTC. J is TRBJ2-6 and V is TRBV28; tentatively, D is TRBD2 (5 bases). This CDR3 region has 14 residues. Deletions cut 3 bases from V and 2 bases from J, with 5 bases between. CDR1 and CDR2 from the germline V gene are MDHEN and SYDVKM.

The rearrangement uses TRBV27 and TRBJ2-7, with 8 bases that match TRBD2. V trimming: 7 bases; J trimming: 2 bases; junction bases outside the gene matches: 10. Looked up from germline, CDR1 is MNHEY and CDR2 is SMNVEV (reference sequence). CDR3 length: 15 residues. The chain's CDR3 is CASTTGGGPTYEQYF. In DNA, the CDR3 is TGTGCCAGCACGACGGGGGGGGGACCGACCTACGAGCAGTACTTC.

The chain combines TRBV7-2 with TRBJ1-6; D is possibly TRBD1 (5 bases). The CDR3 is 19 residues long. Trimming shortened V by 2 bases and J by 5 bases, and 22 bases separated the two germline ends. Per germline, CDR1 SGHTA and CDR2 FQGNSA. In nucleotides, the CDR3 is TGTGCCAGCAGCTTAATTGGGTATCAGGGAAGGCTGGATAATTCACCCCTCCACTTT. Encoded protein: CASSLIGYQGRLDNSPLHF.

This clone was detected once. The gene calls are TRBV15 and TRBJ1-1; D remains unclear. Germline V lookup: CDR1 LNHNV, CDR2 YYDKDF (reference sequence). The CDR3 totals 14 residues. Trimming removed 5 bases at V and 0 bases at J, with 10 bases between. DNA of the CDR3: TGTGCCACCAGCTTTCAGGCCGTGAACACTGAAGCTTTCTTT. Translated, it gives CATSFQAVNTEAFF.

V is TRBV19 and J is TRBJ2-1; 8 nucleotides align to TRBD2. This CDR3 is built from 16 residues. V shed 4 bases, J shed 2 bases, and the junction held 7 bases outside the gene matches. CDR1 is LNHDA and CDR2 is SQIVND in the germline V gene (reference sequence). CDR3 region: CASSTENGRAYNEQFF. In DNA, the CDR3 is TGTGCCAGTAGTACCGAAAACGGGAGGGCCTACAATGAGCAGTTCTTC. The whole variable domain, filled in from reference TRBV19 and TRBJ2-1, reads DGGITQSPKYLFRKEGQNVTLSCEQNLNHDAMYWYRQDPGQGLRLIYYSQIVNDFQKGDIAEGYSVSREKKESFPLTVTSAQKNPTAFYLCASSTENGRAYNEQFFGPGTRLTVL.

The rearrangement links TRBV4-1 to TRBJ2-7; the match to TRBD1 covers 8 bases. The CDR3 is made up of 15 amino acids. V lost 1 base, J lost 1 base, and 3 bases stayed unmatched. Germline V gene lookup returns CDR1 MGHRA and CDR2 YSYEKL. The CDR3 coding sequence is TGCGCCAGCAGCCAAGCCGGGACAGGATCCTACGAGCAGTACTTC. Its translation is CASSQAGTGSYEQYF.

The V call is TRBV7-9, the J call TRBJ1-3; D not resolved. CDR3 size: 13 residues. Looked up from germline, CDR1 is SEHNR and CDR2 is FQNEAQ (reference sequence). Between the trimmed V and J ends, which lost 4 bases and 0 bases, there was a span of 4 bases. CDR3 DNA sequence: TGTGCCAGCAGCTCGAGCTCTGGAAACACCATATATTTT. Its protein product is CASSSSSGNTIYF. The full variable domain, its missing parts supplied by reference TRBV7-9 and TRBJ1-3, is DTGVSQNPRHKITKRGQNVTFRCDPISEHNRLYWYRQTLGQGPEFLTYFQNEAQLEKSRLLSDRFSAERPKGSFSTLEIQRTEQGDSAMYLCASSSSSGNTIYFGEGSWLTVV.

V gene TRBV3-1 (or the pseudogene TRBV3-2) combines with J gene TRBJ2-5; 7 nucleotides align to TRBD1. CDR3 length: 15 residues. V gave up 4 bases and J gave up 5 bases; unmatched junction bases: 10. CDR1 LGHDT and CDR2 YNNKEL come from the germline V gene (reference sequence). CDR3: CASSLRGQFAETQYF. CDR3 nucleotide sequence: TGTGCCAGCAGCCTCAGGGGACAGTTTGCCGAGACCCAGTACTTC.

Details on this clone: The junction departs from germline at one end; a sequencing error may be responsible. The chain employs TRBV7-7 and TRBJ2-1; 10 nucleotides line up with TRBD1. This CDR3 contains 15 residues. The V gene's germline CDR1 is SSHAT and CDR2 FNYEAQ (reference sequence). The CDR3 sequence is CASSSGTGAYNEQFF. CDR3 nucleotides: TGTGCTAGCAGCTCCGGGACAGGGGCCTACAATGAGCAGTTCTTC.

This clone was seen more than once but under ten times. The rearrangement uses TRBV27 and TRBJ2-3; D perhaps matches TRBD2 (5 bases). The CDR3 covers 14 residues. With 2 bases removed from V and 5 bases from J, the gap between germline ends came to 11 bases. Germline lookup yields CDR1 MNHEY and CDR2 SMNVEV (reference sequence). The CDR3 loop reads CASSLGYAGDTQYF. CDR3 nucleotides: TGTGCCAGCAGTTTAGGATACGCGGGAGATACGCAGTATTTT.

The chain joins TRBV27 to TRBJ1-5; D remains unclear. Per the germline V gene, CDR1 is MNHEY and CDR2 is SMNVEV (reference sequence). The V gene lost 3 bases and the J gene lost 0 bases, with 6 bases spanning the gap. The CDR3 runs 14 residues. CDR3 residues: CASSLSNSNQPQHF. The CDR3 DNA sequence: TGTGCCAGCAGTTTGTCCAATAGCAATCAGCCCCAGCATTTT.

This chain links TRBV6-5 with TRBJ1-6, with 8 positions matching TRBD1. The CDR3 is 16 amino acids. The junction had 5 bases not matched to a gene; V was cut back by 0 bases and J by 7 bases. In germline, CDR1 is MNHEY, CDR2 SVGAGI. This CDR3 reads CASSYSNRGDNSPLHF. The CDR3 DNA follows: TGTGCCAGCAGTTACTCGAACAGGGGGGACAATTCACCCCTCCACTTT.

This clone showed up just once. The genes are TRBV5-6 and TRBJ2-7; the D is unclear. The CDR3 spans 13 residues. Trimming took 6 bases from V and 3 from J, leaving 13 bases between them. The germline gives CDR1 SGHDT, CDR2 YYEEEE. The CDR3 here is CASTESLDYEQYF. The CDR3 DNA follows: TGTGCCAGCACGGAGAGCCTAGACTACGAGCAGTACTTC.

A single count supports this clone. The chain recombines TRBV2 with TRBJ2-3, with 10 bases matching TRBD2. The CDR3 length is 15 residues. The junction had 9 bases not matched to a gene; V was cut back by 6 bases and J by 6 bases. Per the germline V gene, CDR1 is SNHLY and CDR2 is FYNNEI. The CDR3 DNA reads as TGTGCCAGCAGACGGACTAGCGGTGGAGTGGATACGCAGTATTTT. Translating it yields CASRRTSGGVDTQYF.

This chain links TRBV9 with TRBJ2-4, with TRBD1 matching 8 bases. Germline V gene data show CDR1 as SGDLS and CDR2 as YYNGEE. This CDR3 spans 19 amino acids. V dropped 4 bases and J dropped 0; count of bases not matched to a gene: 15. The DNA of the CDR3 is TGTGCCAGCAGCACAGGACAGGGCCAAGCGGAGCTAGCCAAAAACATTCAGTACTTC. Translation gives CASSTGQGQAELAKNIQYF.